This T cell receptor (beta chain) is drawn from a study of CD8 T cells in ankylosing spondylitis. Study findings and constraints: Reported data indicate significant enrichment of disease-linked clones within matched ankylosing spondylitis synovial fluid.

This CDR3 region has 17 residues. V was clipped by 4 bases and J by 3 bases, with 22 bases between them. The germline gives CDR1 SGHRS, CDR2 YFSETQ. TCRdb re-called the 5' RACE reads through MiXCR, storing one row per CDR3 protein. The sample consists of about 280,000 distinct CDR3 sequences, roughly 20% of them appearing once. This clonotype was seen a handful of times. Its antigen is currently unknown. Sequencing was carried out using blood, either unsorted or a sorted T cell fraction (not recorded which). J is TRBJ2-5 and V is TRBV5-1, with D possibly matching TRBD2 (5 bases). This receptor was identified in a male donor with ankylosing spondylitis or in good health (not recorded which). CDR3 sequence reads: CASSPPTGIKLKETQYF. The DNA of the CDR3 is TGCGCCAGCAGCCCCCCGACCGGGATAAAGTTAAAAGAGACCCAGTACTTC.